Shown below are 21 T cell receptor beta chains from a single sample sequenced in a study of cytomegalovirus exposure and HLA in healthy donors. The table came from immunoSEQ multiplex PCR; TCRdb's copy has only in-frame clones and leaves some out. There are about 180,000 clones in the sample; around nine tenths occur only once, and more than 1.3% lies in the top ten. Sequenced sample: PBMCs. The receptors here all came from a woman aged 25-40 years in good health and CMV-seronegative.

This clone was recorded once. The V call is TRBV5-6, the J call TRBJ2-1; TRBD2 might be the D (6 bases). Trimming removed 2 bases at V and 10 bases at J, with 10 bases between. The germline V gene encodes CDR1 SGHDT and CDR2 YYEEEE. The CDR3 runs 12 residues. CDR3 DNA: TGTGCCAGCAGCTTCTGGGAGGAGGAGCAGTTCTTC. Translating it yields CASSFWEEEQFF.

The chain employs TRBV19 and TRBJ1-2; maybe TRBD1 (6 bases). CDR1 LNHDA and CDR2 SQIVND come from the germline V gene (reference sequence). The CDR3 is 14 amino acids. The V end lost 6 bases, the J end lost 3 bases, and 14 bases lay between the germline ends. CDR3 loop: CASSSRGFYYGYTF. The CDR3 DNA reads as TGTGCCAGTAGCTCCAGGGGATTCTACTATGGCTACACCTTC. Combining the CDR3 with reference TRBV19 and TRBJ1-2 gives the whole variable domain DGGITQSPKYLFRKEGQNVTLSCEQNLNHDAMYWYRQDPGQGLRLIYYSQIVNDFQKGDIAEGYSVSREKKESFPLTVTSAQKNPTAFYLCASSSRGFYYGYTFGSGTRLTVV.

The chain employs TRBV10-3 and TRBJ2-7; TRBD1 might be the D (6 bases). The CDR3 length is 13 residues. V was shortened by 10 bases and J by 1 base, with 14 bases between the two germline ends. Looked up from germline, CDR1 is ENHRY and CDR2 is SYGVKD. CDR3 sequence (DNA): TGTGCCACAAGGAAGGACAGTTCCTACGAGCAGTACTTC. Translated: CATRKDSSYEQYF.

V usage is TRBV6-5 and J usage is TRBJ1-2; 11 bases fit TRBD1. The CDR3 covers 14 residues. Germline V gene sequence: CDR1 MNHEY, CDR2 SVGAGI. The junction had 2 bases not matched to a gene; V was cut back by 5 bases and J by 3 bases. CDR3 loop: CASSRTGGDYGYTF. The CDR3 nucleotides read TGTGCCAGCAGTCGGACAGGGGGCGACTATGGCTACACCTTC.

The rearrangement joins TRBV2 to TRBJ2-1, with 12 nucleotides matching TRBD2. The CDR3 sequence is 18 residues long. Germline trimming cut 4 bases from V and 0 bases from J; bases unmatched to any gene: 7. CDR1 is SNHLY, CDR2 FYNNEI, per germline. This chain's CDR3 is CASSGLAGGDSSYNEQFF. The CDR3 coding sequence is TGTGCCAGCAGTGGGCTAGCGGGGGGGGATAGCTCCTACAATGAGCAGTTCTTC.

CDR3 loop: CASNFPGGVSYNEQFF. The CDR3 bases are TGTGCCAGCAACTTCCCCGGGGGGGTTTCCTACAATGAGCAGTTCTTC. The V call is TRBV2, the J call TRBJ2-1; TRBD2 aligns across 8 bases. The CDR3 is 16 residues long. Germline assignment: CDR1 SNHLY and CDR2 FYNNEI. The V and J ends lost 7 bases and 1 base, in that order; junction bases with no gene match: 9.

The CDR3 loop reads CASSQERTGAYNEQFF. CDR3 DNA sequence: TGTGCCAGCAGCCAAGAACGGACAGGGGCCTACAATGAGCAGTTCTTC. The chain has TRBV4-2 and TRBJ2-1, with TRBD1 identical over 9 bases. Germline V gene data show CDR1 as LGHNA and CDR2 as YNFKEQ. V gave up 0 bases and J gave up 2 bases; unmatched junction bases: 2. This CDR3 is built from 16 residues.

The rearrangement uses TRBV11-2 and TRBJ2-7, with D unclear. Germline V gene sequence: CDR1 SGHAT, CDR2 FQNNGV. The CDR3 is 15 amino acids. With 3 bases removed from V and 0 bases from J, the gap between germline ends came to 12 bases. Here the CDR3 reads CASSFRGRSSYEQYF. DNA for the CDR3: TGTGCCAGCAGCTTCAGAGGAAGAAGCTCCTACGAGCAGTACTTC.

V is TRBV7-9 and J is TRBJ2-7; tentative D call: TRBD1 (5 bases). CDR1 is SEHNR and CDR2 is FQNEAQ in the germline V gene (reference sequence). Trimming took off 6 bases at V and 1 base at J, with 16 bases between the two ends. This CDR3 has 15 amino acids. The DNA of the CDR3 is TGTGCCAGCAGTCAACTCAGGGTGTTGTCCTACGAGCAGTACTTC. This translates into CASSQLRVLSYEQYF.

V and J are TRBV5-1 and TRBJ2-3; possibly TRBD2 for D (5 bases). From germline, CDR1 is SGHRS and CDR2 YFSETQ. The CDR3 totals 15 residues. With 0 bases removed from V and 4 bases from J, the gap between germline ends came to 12 bases. This CDR3 reads CASSLAFAGSDTQYF. The CDR3 coding sequence is TGCGCCAGCAGCTTGGCCTTTGCGGGTTCAGATACGCAGTATTTT.

The rearrangement joins TRBV5-1 to TRBJ2-7; 8 nucleotides line up with TRBD1. J lost 2 bases, V lost 5 bases, and 6 bases had no gene match. Germline assignment: CDR1 SGHRS and CDR2 YFSETQ. This CDR3 is built from 14 residues. The CDR3 coding sequence is TGCGCCAGCAGGCCGGGACAGGATACCTACGAGCAGTACTTC. It yields the protein CASRPGQDTYEQYF.

This clone was found once. This rearrangement joins TRBV19 to TRBJ2-7; D is possibly TRBD1 (6 bases). Germline V lookup: CDR1 LNHDA, CDR2 SQIVND (reference sequence). V was clipped by 10 bases and J by 3 bases, with 16 bases between them. This CDR3 region has 13 residues. CDR3 nucleotides: TGTGCCACCGCACAGGGAAATTTCTACGAGCAGTACTTC. Amino acid sequence: CATAQGNFYEQYF. Full variable domain (remainder filled in from reference TRBV19 and TRBJ2-7): DGGITQSPKYLFRKEGQNVTLSCEQNLNHDAMYWYRQDPGQGLRLIYYSQIVNDFQKGDIAEGYSVSREKKESFPLTVTSAQKNPTAFYLCATAQGNFYEQYFGPGTRLTVT.

J is TRBJ1-2 and V is TRBV6-5, with TRBD1 matching over 8 bases. The trim removed 6 bases at V and 5 bases at J, leaving 11 bases unmatched. Germline CDR1 is MNHEY and CDR2 is SVGAGI. The CDR3 has 15 residues. The CDR3 nucleotides are TGTGCCAGCAGGTTTTCTGTGCAGGGGGCATATGGCTACACCTTC. Amino acids: CASRFSVQGAYGYTF.

J is TRBJ2-3 and V is TRBV30; 13 nucleotides agree with TRBD2. Germline values: CDR1 GTSNPN, CDR2 SVGIG (reference sequence). The length of the CDR3 is 15 residues. Trimming removed 2 bases from V and 5 bases from J; junction bases left unmatched: 4. In DNA, the CDR3 is TGTGCCTGGAGTAGATGGACTAGCGGGGGAGATACGCAGTATTTT. Translating gives CAWSRWTSGGDTQYF.

The rearrangement links TRBV7-9 to TRBJ2-3, with D possibly matching TRBD1 (6 bases). Trimming stripped 3 bases from V and 0 bases from J, with 16 bases between. The CDR3 has 17 residues. Germline values: CDR1 SEHNR, CDR2 FQNEAQ (reference sequence). CDR3 region: CASSFPPDSPSTDTQYF. CDR3 nucleotide sequence: TGTGCCAGCAGCTTCCCACCGGACAGCCCTAGCACAGATACGCAGTATTTT.

The chain employs TRBV9 and TRBJ2-1; the match to TRBD2 covers 8 bases. Trimming at V came to 4 bases and at J to 0 bases, leaving 3 bases not matched to a gene. CDR3 length: 15 residues. Germline-derived CDR1 and CDR2 are SGDLS and YYNGEE. This chain's CDR3 is CASSSGGSSYNEQFF. Here the CDR3 DNA reads TGTGCCAGCAGCAGCGGGGGAAGCTCCTACAATGAGCAGTTCTTC.

CDR3 protein: CASSEGGWDEAFF. The CDR3 DNA follows: TGTGCCAGCAGTGAAGGGGGCTGGGATGAAGCTTTCTTT. J is TRBJ1-1 and V is TRBV6-1; tentatively, D is TRBD1 (5 bases). The V gene lost 1 base and the J gene lost 7 bases, with 10 bases spanning the gap. The CDR3 consists of 13 residues. Germline V gives CDR1 MNHNS, CDR2 SASEGT.

As DNA, the CDR3 is TGTGCCACCAGCAAATATAGGGACAGGGGGAACACTGAAGCTTTCTTT. It is translated as CATSKYRDRGNTEAFF. The chain uses TRBV15 and TRBJ1-1, with 10 bases identical to TRBD1. J gave up 1 base and V 4 bases, and 6 bases lay outside the gene matches. This CDR3 contains 16 residues. Germline V CDR1 and CDR2: LNHNV, YYDKDF (reference sequence).

This rearrangement joins TRBV9 to TRBJ2-3; 12 bases align to TRBD1. In germline, CDR1 is SGDLS, CDR2 YYNGEE. J was trimmed by 5 bases and V by 3 bases; bases with no gene match: 10. The CDR3 has 17 residues. Here the CDR3 reads CASSGGDRGRSRDTQYF. The CDR3 region has the DNA TGTGCCAGCAGCGGAGGGGACAGGGGGCGATCGAGAGATACGCAGTATTTT.

J is TRBJ2-2 and V is TRBV27; the match to TRBD2 covers 7 bases. V shed 5 bases, J shed 5 bases, and the junction held 5 bases outside the gene matches. The CDR3 runs 14 residues. Per the germline V gene, CDR1 is MNHEY and CDR2 is SMNVEV (reference sequence). The CDR3 is CASSHQLATGELFF. In DNA, the CDR3 is TGTGCCAGCAGTCACCAACTAGCGACCGGGGAGCTGTTTTTT.

This chain uses TRBV18 with TRBJ2-7; 7 nucleotides agree with TRBD2. The V segment lost 3 bases and the J segment 6 bases; nucleotides outside the gene matches: 11. This CDR3 is built from 15 residues. Germline loops: CDR1 KGHSH, CDR2 LQKENI. CDR3 protein: CASSPGGGGILEQYF. The CDR3 DNA reads TGTGCCAGCTCACCCGGTGGGGGAGGGATCCTCGAGCAGTACTTC.